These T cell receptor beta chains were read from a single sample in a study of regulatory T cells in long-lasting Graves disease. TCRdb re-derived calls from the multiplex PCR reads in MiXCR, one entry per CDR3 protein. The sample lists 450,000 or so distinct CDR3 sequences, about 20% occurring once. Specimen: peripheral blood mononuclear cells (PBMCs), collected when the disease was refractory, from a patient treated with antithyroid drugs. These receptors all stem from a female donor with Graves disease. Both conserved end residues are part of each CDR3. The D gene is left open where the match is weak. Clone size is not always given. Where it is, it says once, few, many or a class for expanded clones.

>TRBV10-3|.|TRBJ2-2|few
TGTGCCATCAGTGAGCACCCTTTGTCAGGGTCCGGCACCGGGGAGCTGTTTTTT
CAISEHPLSGSGTGELFF
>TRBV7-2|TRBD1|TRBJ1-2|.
TGTGCCAGCAGCTTTCGACAGGGGGCGGGTGGCTACACCTTC
CASSFRQGAGGYTF
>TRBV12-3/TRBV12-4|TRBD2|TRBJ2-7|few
TGTGCCAGCAGCTTAGGGCTAGCGGGTGGCGAGCAGTACTTC
CASSLGLAGGEQYF
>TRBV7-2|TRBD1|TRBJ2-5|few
TGTGCCAGCAGCCAACCGACGGTCAGGGGGGAGACCCAGTACTTC
CASSQPTVRGETQYF
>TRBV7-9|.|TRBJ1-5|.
TGTGCCAGCGGATTCGGTGAAAGCAATCAGCCCCAGCATTTT
CASGFGESNQPQHF
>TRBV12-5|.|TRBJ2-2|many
TGTGCTAGTGGTTTGGGCGGGACCGGGGAGCTGTTTTTT
CASGLGGTGELFF
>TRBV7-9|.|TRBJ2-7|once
TGTGCCAGCAGCGGGGGGACTGAACACTACGAGCAGTACTTC
CASSGGTEHYEQYF
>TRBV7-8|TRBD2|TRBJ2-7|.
TGTGCCAGCAGCCCGACTAGCGGACGTCCCTACGAGCAGTACTTC
CASSPTSGRPYEQYF
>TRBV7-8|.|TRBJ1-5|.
TGTGCCAGCAGCTCAAGGGAGGGCGCGGGCAATCAGCCCCAGCATTTT
CASSSREGAGNQPQHF
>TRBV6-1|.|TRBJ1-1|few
TGTGCCAGCTATAGCCTGAGGGTGGCTGAAGCTTTCTTT
CASYSLRVAEAFF
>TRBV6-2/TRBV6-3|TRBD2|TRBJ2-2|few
TGTGCCAGCAGTTATAGGGGCGGGGGACACACCGGGGAGCTGTTTTTT
CASSYRGGGHTGELFF
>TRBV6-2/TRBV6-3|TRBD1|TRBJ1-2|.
TGTGCCAGCAGTTACCACCTCATGACCCGGGACAGGGAGGATTATGGCTACACCTTC
CASSYHLMTRDREDYGYTF